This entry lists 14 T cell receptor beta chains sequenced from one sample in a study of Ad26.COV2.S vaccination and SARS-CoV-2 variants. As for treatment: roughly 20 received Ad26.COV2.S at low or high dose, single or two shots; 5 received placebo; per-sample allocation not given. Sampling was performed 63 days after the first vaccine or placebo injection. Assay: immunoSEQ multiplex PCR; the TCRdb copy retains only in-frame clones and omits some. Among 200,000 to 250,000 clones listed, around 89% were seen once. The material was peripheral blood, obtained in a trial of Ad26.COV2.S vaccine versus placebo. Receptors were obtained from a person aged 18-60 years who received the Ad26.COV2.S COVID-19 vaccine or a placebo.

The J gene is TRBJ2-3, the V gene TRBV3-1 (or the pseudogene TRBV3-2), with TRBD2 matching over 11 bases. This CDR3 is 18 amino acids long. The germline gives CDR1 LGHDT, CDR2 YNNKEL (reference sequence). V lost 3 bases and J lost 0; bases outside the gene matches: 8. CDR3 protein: CASSQGIAGGPSTDTQYF. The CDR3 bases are TGTGCCAGCAGCCAGGGGATAGCGGGAGGGCCGAGCACAGATACGCAGTATTTT.

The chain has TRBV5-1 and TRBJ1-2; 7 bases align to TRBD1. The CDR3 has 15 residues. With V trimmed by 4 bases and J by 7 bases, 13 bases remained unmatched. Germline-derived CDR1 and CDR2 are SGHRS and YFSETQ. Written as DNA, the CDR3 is TGCGCCAGCAGCCCGCTCCTTACAGGGGTTCCTGGCTACACCTTC. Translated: CASSPLLTGVPGYTF.

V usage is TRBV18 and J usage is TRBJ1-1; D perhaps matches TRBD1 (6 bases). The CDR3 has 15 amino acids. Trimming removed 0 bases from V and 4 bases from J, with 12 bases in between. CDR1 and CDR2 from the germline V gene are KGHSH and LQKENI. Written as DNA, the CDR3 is TGTGCCAGCTCACCACCAGCGGGGGCGCCCACTGAAGCTTTCTTT. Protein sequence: CASSPPAGAPTEAFF. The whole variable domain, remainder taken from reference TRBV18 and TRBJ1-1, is NAGVMQNPRHLVRRRGQEARLRCSPMKGHSHVYWYRQLPEEGLKFMVYLQKENIIDESGMPKERFSAEFPKEGPSILRIQQVVRGDSAAYFCASSPPAGAPTEAFFGQGTRLTVV.

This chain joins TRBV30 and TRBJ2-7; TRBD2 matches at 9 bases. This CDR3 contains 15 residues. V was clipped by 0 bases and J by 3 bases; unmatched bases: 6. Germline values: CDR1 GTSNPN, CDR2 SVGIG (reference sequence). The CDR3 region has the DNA TGTGCCTGGAGTGTCCCTAGCGGGATTCTCTACGAGCAGTACTTC. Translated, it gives CAWSVPSGILYEQYF.

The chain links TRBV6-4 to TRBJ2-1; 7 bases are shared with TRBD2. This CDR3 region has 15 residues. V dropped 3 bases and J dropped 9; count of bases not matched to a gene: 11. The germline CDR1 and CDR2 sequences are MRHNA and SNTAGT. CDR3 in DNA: TGTGCCAGCAGTGAAACGACTAGCCCGGTGACTGAGCAGTTCTTC. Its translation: CASSETTSPVTEQFF.

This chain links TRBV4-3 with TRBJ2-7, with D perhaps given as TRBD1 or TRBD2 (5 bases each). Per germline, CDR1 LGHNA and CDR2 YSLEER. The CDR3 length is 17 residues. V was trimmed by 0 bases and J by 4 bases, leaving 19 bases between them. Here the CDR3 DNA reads TGCGCCAGCAGCCAAGAGGCCCCCGACAGAGCGGCTTACGAGCAGTACTTC. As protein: CASSQEAPDRAAYEQYF.

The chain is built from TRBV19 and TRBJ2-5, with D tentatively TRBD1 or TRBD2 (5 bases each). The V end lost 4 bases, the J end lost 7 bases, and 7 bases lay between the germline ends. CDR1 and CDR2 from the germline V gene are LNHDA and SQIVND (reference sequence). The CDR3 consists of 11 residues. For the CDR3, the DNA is TGTGCCAGTAGTAGGGGGAGGACCCAGTACTTC. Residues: CASSRGRTQYF.

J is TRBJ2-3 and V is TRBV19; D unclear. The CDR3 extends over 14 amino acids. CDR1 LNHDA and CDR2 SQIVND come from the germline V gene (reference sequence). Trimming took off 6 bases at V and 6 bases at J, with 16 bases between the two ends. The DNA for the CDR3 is TGTGCCAGTAGCCTAGAGACCCGCTGGGATACGCAGTATTTT. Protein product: CASSLETRWDTQYF.

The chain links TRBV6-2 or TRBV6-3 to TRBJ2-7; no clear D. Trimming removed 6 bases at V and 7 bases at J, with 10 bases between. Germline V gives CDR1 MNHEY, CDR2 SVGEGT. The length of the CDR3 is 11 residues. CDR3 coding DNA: TGTGCCAGCAGCCGGGTAGGGGAGCAGTACTTC. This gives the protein CASSRVGEQYF.

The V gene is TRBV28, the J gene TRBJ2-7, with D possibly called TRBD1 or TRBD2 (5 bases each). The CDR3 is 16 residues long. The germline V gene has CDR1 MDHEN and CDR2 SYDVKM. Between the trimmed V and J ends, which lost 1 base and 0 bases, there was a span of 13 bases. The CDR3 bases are TGTGCCAGCAGTTTATCCAGGGAGCAGGTCTCCTACGAGCAGTACTTC. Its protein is CASSLSREQVSYEQYF.

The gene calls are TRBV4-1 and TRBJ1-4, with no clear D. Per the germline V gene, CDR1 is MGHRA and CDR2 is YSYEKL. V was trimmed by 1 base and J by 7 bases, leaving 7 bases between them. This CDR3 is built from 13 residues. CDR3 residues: CASSQARGEKLFF. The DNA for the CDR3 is TGCGCCAGCAGCCAAGCGCGGGGTGAAAAACTGTTTTTT.

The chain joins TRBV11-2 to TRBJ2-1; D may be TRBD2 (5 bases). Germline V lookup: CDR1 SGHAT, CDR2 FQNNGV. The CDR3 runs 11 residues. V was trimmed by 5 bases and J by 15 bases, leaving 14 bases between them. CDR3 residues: CASSPEGRPFF. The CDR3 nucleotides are TGTGCCAGCAGCCCCGAGGGCCGTCCGTTCTTC. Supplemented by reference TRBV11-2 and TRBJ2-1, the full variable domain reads EAGVAQSPRYKIIEKRQSVAFWCNPISGHATLYWYQQILGQGPKLLIQFQNNGVVDDSQLPKDRFSAERLKGVDSTLKIQPAKLEDSAVYLCASSPEGRPFFGPGTRLTVL.

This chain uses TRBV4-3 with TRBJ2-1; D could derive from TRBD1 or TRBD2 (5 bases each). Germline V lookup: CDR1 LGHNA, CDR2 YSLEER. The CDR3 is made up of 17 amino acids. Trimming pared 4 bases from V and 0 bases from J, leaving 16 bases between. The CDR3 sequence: CASSLALGAFSYNEQFF. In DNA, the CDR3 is TGCGCCAGCAGCCTAGCCCTCGGGGCCTTCTCCTACAATGAGCAGTTCTTC.

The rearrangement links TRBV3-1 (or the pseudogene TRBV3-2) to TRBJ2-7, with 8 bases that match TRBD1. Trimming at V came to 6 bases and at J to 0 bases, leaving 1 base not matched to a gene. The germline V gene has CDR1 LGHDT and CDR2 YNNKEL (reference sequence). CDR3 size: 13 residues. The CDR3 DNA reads TGTGCCAGCAGACAGGGGGGCTCCTACGAGCAGTACTTC. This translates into CASRQGGSYEQYF.